These 9 T cell receptor beta chains share one sample of origin, sequenced in a study of blood T cell repertoires in COVID-19. Only in-frame clones appear in the TCRdb table, and some are missing; sequencing was by immunoSEQ multiplex PCR. The sample yields 40,000 to 45,000 clones, just over 90% seen once. The sample comprised peripheral blood. The receptors here all came from a man aged 50 to 60 with COVID-19, enrolled during active disease.

V is TRBV19 and J is TRBJ1-1; D gene unclear. The V end lost 9 bases, the J end lost 1 base, and 12 bases lay between the germline ends. Germline V CDR1 and CDR2: LNHDA, SQIVND (reference sequence). This CDR3 comprises 13 residues. The CDR3 region has the DNA TGTGCCAGCCAAAGACTGGCGAACACTGAAGCTTTCTTT. Protein: CASQRLANTEAFF.

The CDR3 loop is CASSEEWAGGLETQYF. For the CDR3, the DNA is TGTGCCAGCAGTGAAGAGTGGGCAGGGGGGTTGGAGACCCAGTACTTC. The chain employs TRBV6-1 and TRBJ2-5; TRBD1 might be the D (7 bases). Trimming took off 1 base at V and 5 bases at J, with 17 bases between the two ends. The length of the CDR3 is 16 residues. Germline V CDR1 and CDR2: MNHNS, SASEGT.

This chain links TRBV29-1 with TRBJ1-4; TRBD1 matches at 11 bases. CDR1 and CDR2 (germline): SQVTM, ANQGSEA. The V gene end was trimmed by 5 bases and the J gene end by 1 base; junction bases not matched to a gene: 3. The CDR3 is made up of 15 amino acids. The CDR3 sequence is CSVLGQGGTNEKLFF. In DNA form, the CDR3 reads TGCAGCGTTCTGGGACAGGGGGGAACTAATGAAAAACTGTTTTTT.

The rearrangement uses TRBV5-4 and TRBJ1-4, with TRBD1 matching over 7 bases. Trimming cost V 0 bases and J 8 bases; bases outside gene matches: 10. Germline assignment: CDR1 SGHNT and CDR2 YYREEE (reference sequence). The CDR3 has 16 residues. The DNA for the CDR3 is TGTGCCAGCAGCTTGGAACGGCCAGGGGGGAACGAAAAACTGTTTTTT. Protein: CASSLERPGGNEKLFF.

This rearrangement joins TRBV5-6 to TRBJ1-2; 8 bases line up with TRBD1. In germline, CDR1 is SGHDT, CDR2 YYEEEE. CDR3 length equals 15 residues. Trimming at V came to 4 bases and at J to 4 bases, leaving 9 bases not matched to a gene. The CDR3 is CASSPDRGRIYGYTF. The DNA of the CDR3 is TGTGCCAGCAGCCCAGACAGGGGTAGGATCTATGGCTACACCTTC. Complete variable domain (other parts from reference TRBV5-6 and TRBJ1-2): DAGVTQSPTHLIKTRGQQVTLRCSPKSGHDTVSWYQQALGQGPQFIFQYYEEEERQRGNFPDRFSGHQFPNYSSELNVNALLLGDSALYLCASSPDRGRIYGYTFGSGTRLTVV.

The chain carries TRBV30 and TRBJ1-2; maybe TRBD1 (5 bases). The CDR3 is made up of 15 amino acids. Per germline, CDR1 GTSNPN and CDR2 SVGIG (reference sequence). The V end lost 0 bases, the J end lost 2 bases, and 13 bases lay between the germline ends. CDR3 in DNA: TGTGCCTGGAGTGTACGGGGGATATGGAACTATGGCTACACCTTC. Translating it yields CAWSVRGIWNYGYTF.

V and J are TRBV3-1 (or the pseudogene TRBV3-2) and TRBJ2-7; tentative D call: TRBD2 (6 bases). The V gene's germline CDR1 is LGHDT and CDR2 YNNKEL (reference sequence). The V and J ends lost 0 bases and 2 bases respectively, with 8 bases between them. CDR3 length: 14 residues. The CDR3: CASSQDPGAYEQYF. CDR3 bases: TGTGCCAGCAGCCAAGACCCGGGGGCCTACGAGCAGTACTTC.

The V and J genes are TRBV4-1 and TRBJ1-4; unclear D gene. The germline V gene encodes CDR1 MGHRA and CDR2 YSYEKL. The CDR3 is made up of 13 amino acids. The germline V and J ends were trimmed by 1 base and 7 bases, with 7 bases remaining between them. The CDR3 DNA sequence: TGCGCCAGCAGCCAAGTAGAAAGTGAAAAACTGTTTTTT. This encodes CASSQVESEKLFF.

V usage is TRBV2 and J usage is TRBJ2-4, with 8 positions matching TRBD2. The CDR3 spans 17 residues. V lost 0 bases, J lost 3 bases, and 7 bases stayed unmatched. Germline V gene sequence: CDR1 SNHLY, CDR2 FYNNEI. CDR3 sequence: CASSEASGGWNKNIQYF. CDR3 nucleotides: TGTGCCAGCAGTGAAGCTTCGGGGGGGTGGAACAAAAACATTCAGTACTTC.